The following is a T cell receptor (beta chain) sequence with its context. In the study's own analysis: Nucleated cell counts were estimated from reference gene primer amplification. Sequencing was performed with immunoSEQ multiplex PCR; in TCRdb, only in-frame clones are kept and a portion is missing. The V and J calls and the clone size are those of that table, but D and trimming were determined from the DNA. The data hold tens of thousands of clones, with more than 75% observed a single time. This record comes from a study of blood T cell repertoires in COVID-19. Study in general: Researchers got acute and convalescent COVID-19 samples from the United States, Italy and Spain.

The TCR was taken from a man over 45 with active or convalescent COVID-19. Input material: peripheral blood.

DNA of the CDR3: TGTGCCAGAGAGGACAGGGCCAAAGGGGAAGCTTTCTTT. Translation: CAREDRAKGEAFF. The rearrangement joins TRBV2 to TRBJ1-1, with 8 bases lining up with TRBD1. The CDR3 is made up of 13 amino acids. The V gene end was trimmed by 9 bases and the J gene end by 8 bases; junction bases not matched to a gene: 11. Germline V gene data show CDR1 as SNHLY and CDR2 as FYNNEI.